The source of this T cell receptor beta chain is a study of human T cells and chemical hapten exposure. The wider study: Per-sample variation in TCR yield stemmed mainly from small pooled library volume differences.

Specified time point: patch test 1, 2 weeks after DPC sensitization. Treatment noted: therapeutic diphenylcyclopropenone sensitization with weekly scalp DPC. TCRdb re-analysed the RACE reads in MiXCR, keeping a single row per CDR3 protein. The profile shows approximately 90,000 distinct CDR3 sequences, 10% to 13% of them singletons. This CDR3 is 14 amino acids long. Trimming at V came to 5 bases and at J to 3 bases, leaving 6 bases not matched to a gene. The germline V gene encodes CDR1 MNHEY and CDR2 SVGAGI. The clonotype comes from a man aged 35-49 years with alopecia areata. Some clones in this sample may be carry-over from other donors' samples. The sequencing here drew on whole blood, taken in connection with sensitization to the hapten diphenylcyclopropenone (DPC). The rearrangement joins TRBV6-5 to TRBJ1-1; the match to TRBD1 covers 7 bases. CDR3 coding DNA: TGTGCCAGCAGTCCTGGACAGGTCGACACTGAAGCTTTCTTT. It translates to CASSPGQVDTEAFF.